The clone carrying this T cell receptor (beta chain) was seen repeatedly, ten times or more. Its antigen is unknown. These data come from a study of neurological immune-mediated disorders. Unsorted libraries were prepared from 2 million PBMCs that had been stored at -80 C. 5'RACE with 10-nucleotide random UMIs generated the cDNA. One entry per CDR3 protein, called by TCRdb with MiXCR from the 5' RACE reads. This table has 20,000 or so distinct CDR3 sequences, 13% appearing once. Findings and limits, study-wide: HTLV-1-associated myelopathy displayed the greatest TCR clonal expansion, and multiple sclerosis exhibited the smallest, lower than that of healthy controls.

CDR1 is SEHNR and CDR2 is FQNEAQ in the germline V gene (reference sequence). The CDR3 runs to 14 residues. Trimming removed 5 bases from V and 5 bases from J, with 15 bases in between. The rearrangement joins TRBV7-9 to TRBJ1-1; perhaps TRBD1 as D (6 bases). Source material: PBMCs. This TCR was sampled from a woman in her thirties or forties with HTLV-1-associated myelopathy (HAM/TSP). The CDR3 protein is CASSVGQMDTEAFF. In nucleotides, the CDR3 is TGTGCCAGCAGCGTAGGACAGATGGATACTGAAGCTTTCTTT.